Below are 14 T cell receptor beta chains sequenced from a single sample in a study of monozygotic twins with inflammatory bowel disease (dated 2019 in TCRdb). Library prep was done by 5' RACE. For sequencing, an Illumina HiSeq 2500 was employed. TCRdb reanalyzed the reads, keeping one entry per CDR3 protein sequence and omitting DNA. This sample's table carries a few hundred thousand distinct CDR3 sequences. The ten most abundant clones make up roughly 1.5% of the sample. Sequences were obtained from blood. The receptors were sampled from a human donor with ulcerative colitis or Crohn's disease, or a healthy co-twin of an affected twin (not recorded which).

The rearrangement uses TRBV7-2 and TRBJ2-7; TCRdb outputs TRBD2, but without DNA this stays unchecked. CDR1 SGHTA and CDR2 FQGNSA come from the germline V gene. The CDR3 is 15 residues long. The CDR3 loop is CASSSTSGGGYEQYF.

CDR3: CASSSAGPQGTQYF. The genes are TRBV5-5 and TRBJ2-3; TCRdb calls TRBD2, which cannot be checked without DNA. The CDR3 sequence is 14 residues long. Per the germline V gene, CDR1 is SGHKS and CDR2 is YYEKEE (reference sequence).

The CDR3 here is CASSLGRVVYGYTF. The V call is TRBV5-4, the J call TRBJ1-2. The CDR3 consists of 14 residues. Looked up from germline, CDR1 is SGHNT and CDR2 is YYREEE (reference sequence).

This chain links TRBV6-1 with TRBJ2-6; TCRdb selects TRBD1, and the lack of DNA leaves this call unchecked. This CDR3 has 19 residues. Germline V gene data show CDR1 as MNHNS and CDR2 as SASEGT. The CDR3 reads CASSPQLPTGGSGANVLTF.

The V call is TRBV5-1, the J call TRBJ2-3; the D call from TCRdb, TRBD1, cannot be confirmed without DNA. From germline, CDR1 is SGHRS and CDR2 YFSETQ. The CDR3 is 16 amino acids. The CDR3 spells CASSLGGGRFTDTQYF.

The V and J genes are TRBV7-9 and TRBJ1-1; TCRdb designates TRBD1, a call that cannot be tested without DNA. This CDR3 contains 14 residues. Germline lookup yields CDR1 SEHNR and CDR2 FQNEAQ (reference sequence). This CDR3 reads CASSLAGVDTEAFF.

The chain joins TRBV5-6 to TRBJ2-7. Germline-derived CDR1 and CDR2 are SGHDT and YYEEEE. This CDR3 has 15 residues. The chain's CDR3 is CASSLEVMETYEQYF.

The rearrangement links TRBV19 to TRBJ1-5. This CDR3 contains 12 residues. CDR1 and CDR2 from the germline V gene are LNHDA and SQIVND (reference sequence). The chain's CDR3 is CASSIPGQPQHF. Full variable domain (missing parts from reference TRBV19 and TRBJ1-5): DGGITQSPKYLFRKEGQNVTLSCEQNLNHDAMYWYRQDPGQGLRLIYYSQIVNDFQKGDIAEGYSVSREKKESFPLTVTSAQKNPTAFYLCASSIPGQPQHFGDGTRLSIL.

This rearrangement joins TRBV3-1 to TRBJ2-5; TCRdb returns TRBD2, unconfirmable since there is no DNA. The CDR3 consists of 15 residues. Germline V CDR1 and CDR2: LGHDT, YNNKEL (reference sequence). CDR3: CASSQGGGGQETQYF.

The chain links TRBV2 to TRBJ2-1; TCRdb names TRBD1, which stays unverified in the absence of DNA. Germline V gives CDR1 SNHLY, CDR2 FYNNEI. The CDR3 contains 13 residues. The CDR3 sequence is CASSGQGVNEQFF.

The V gene is TRBV7-9, the J gene TRBJ2-7. This CDR3 has 15 amino acids. Germline lookup yields CDR1 SEHNR and CDR2 FQNEAQ (reference sequence). CDR3 sequence: CASSLDWVSSYEQYF.

J is TRBJ1-4 and V is TRBV12-3 or TRBV12-4; as DNA is missing, the TRBD1 call by TCRdb cannot be tested. CDR3 length equals 15 residues. The CDR3 sequence: CASSVTGKRNEKLFF.

The chain uses TRBV4-1 and TRBJ1-1; TCRdb calls TRBD1, which cannot be checked without DNA. The CDR3 runs 17 residues. CDR1 and CDR2 from the germline V gene are MGHRA and YSYEKL. The CDR3 sequence: CASSLRQGTITATEAFF.

This rearrangement joins TRBV11-1 to TRBJ2-7; as DNA is missing, the TRBD1 call by TCRdb cannot be tested. Per germline, CDR1 SGHAT and CDR2 FQDESV (reference sequence). This CDR3 is 15 amino acids long. The CDR3 sequence is CASSARQNFPYEQYF.